The 6 T cell receptor beta chains below come from one sample, sequenced in a study of T cells in Graves' hyperthyroidism and ophthalmopathy. Amplified TCR beta CDR3 regions derived from RNA transcripts. The HTBI primer set was used in a first-round RT-PCR of the TCR CDR3. Each CDR3 protein is one row after TCRdb ran MiXCR on the multiplex PCR reads. Of roughly 700,000 distinct CDR3 sequences in the sample, around 15% were seen once. Sequencing was carried out using blood. These TCRs come from a woman aged 18 to 35 with Graves' hyperthyroidism.

This clonotype was observed at least ten times. This sequence joins TRBV11-2 and TRBJ1-1, with 8 bases matching TRBD1. V dropped 4 bases and J dropped 1; count of bases not matched to a gene: 2. Germline V gene sequence: CDR1 SGHAT, CDR2 FQNNGV. The CDR3 runs to 14 residues. The CDR3 DNA reads as TGTGCCAGCAGCTCGGACAGGGAGAACACTGAAGCTTTCTTT. Translation: CASSSDRENTEAFF.

At least ten counts were recorded for this clonotype. The gene calls are TRBV28 and TRBJ2-2; 8 bases map to TRBD1. Germline CDR1 MDHEN, CDR2 SYDVKM. This CDR3 spans 15 amino acids. With V trimmed by 7 bases and J by 5 bases, 9 bases remained unmatched. Here the CDR3 reads CASTPGGVRTGELFF. Written as DNA, the CDR3 is TGTGCCAGCACCCCAGGGGGCGTACGGACCGGGGAGCTGTTTTTT.

This clonotype came up many times. The CDR3 DNA reads TGTGCCAGCAGTTTTTTCCAAGGGGAGCAGTACTTC. It encodes CASSFFQGEQYF. The rearrangement joins TRBV12-3 or TRBV12-4 to TRBJ2-7; D remains ambiguous. V was trimmed by 3 bases and J by 7 bases, leaving 10 bases between them. This CDR3 is built from 12 residues.

The chain joins TRBV9 to TRBJ2-5; 10 bases fit TRBD2. This CDR3 has 15 residues. Germline-derived CDR1 and CDR2 are SGDLS and YYNGEE. Trimming took 3 bases from V and 4 from J; bases not matched to a gene: 6. DNA for the CDR3: TGTGCCAGCAGCGACCCCCTAGCGGGAGTAGAGACCCAGTACTTC. It encodes CASSDPLAGVETQYF.

This clonotype was seen ten or more times. This chain links TRBV5-8 with TRBJ1-4; no clear D gene. Germline V gene sequence: CDR1 SGHTS, CDR2 YDEGEE. The CDR3 consists of 13 residues. Trimming cost V 7 bases and J 0 bases, with 7 bases left between them. CDR3: CASGPSTNEKLFF. The CDR3 nucleotides read TGTGCCAGCGGACCATCAACTAATGAAAAACTGTTTTTT.

This clonotype was counted ten times or more. The chain has TRBV11-2 and TRBJ1-1; D not resolved. CDR3 length: 15 amino acids. Deletions cut 6 bases from V and 1 base from J, with 15 bases between. Germline CDR1 SGHAT, CDR2 FQNNGV. The CDR3 loop is CASRTLRTKNTEAFF. CDR3 nucleotides: TGTGCCAGCAGGACCCTAAGGACTAAGAACACTGAAGCTTTCTTT.